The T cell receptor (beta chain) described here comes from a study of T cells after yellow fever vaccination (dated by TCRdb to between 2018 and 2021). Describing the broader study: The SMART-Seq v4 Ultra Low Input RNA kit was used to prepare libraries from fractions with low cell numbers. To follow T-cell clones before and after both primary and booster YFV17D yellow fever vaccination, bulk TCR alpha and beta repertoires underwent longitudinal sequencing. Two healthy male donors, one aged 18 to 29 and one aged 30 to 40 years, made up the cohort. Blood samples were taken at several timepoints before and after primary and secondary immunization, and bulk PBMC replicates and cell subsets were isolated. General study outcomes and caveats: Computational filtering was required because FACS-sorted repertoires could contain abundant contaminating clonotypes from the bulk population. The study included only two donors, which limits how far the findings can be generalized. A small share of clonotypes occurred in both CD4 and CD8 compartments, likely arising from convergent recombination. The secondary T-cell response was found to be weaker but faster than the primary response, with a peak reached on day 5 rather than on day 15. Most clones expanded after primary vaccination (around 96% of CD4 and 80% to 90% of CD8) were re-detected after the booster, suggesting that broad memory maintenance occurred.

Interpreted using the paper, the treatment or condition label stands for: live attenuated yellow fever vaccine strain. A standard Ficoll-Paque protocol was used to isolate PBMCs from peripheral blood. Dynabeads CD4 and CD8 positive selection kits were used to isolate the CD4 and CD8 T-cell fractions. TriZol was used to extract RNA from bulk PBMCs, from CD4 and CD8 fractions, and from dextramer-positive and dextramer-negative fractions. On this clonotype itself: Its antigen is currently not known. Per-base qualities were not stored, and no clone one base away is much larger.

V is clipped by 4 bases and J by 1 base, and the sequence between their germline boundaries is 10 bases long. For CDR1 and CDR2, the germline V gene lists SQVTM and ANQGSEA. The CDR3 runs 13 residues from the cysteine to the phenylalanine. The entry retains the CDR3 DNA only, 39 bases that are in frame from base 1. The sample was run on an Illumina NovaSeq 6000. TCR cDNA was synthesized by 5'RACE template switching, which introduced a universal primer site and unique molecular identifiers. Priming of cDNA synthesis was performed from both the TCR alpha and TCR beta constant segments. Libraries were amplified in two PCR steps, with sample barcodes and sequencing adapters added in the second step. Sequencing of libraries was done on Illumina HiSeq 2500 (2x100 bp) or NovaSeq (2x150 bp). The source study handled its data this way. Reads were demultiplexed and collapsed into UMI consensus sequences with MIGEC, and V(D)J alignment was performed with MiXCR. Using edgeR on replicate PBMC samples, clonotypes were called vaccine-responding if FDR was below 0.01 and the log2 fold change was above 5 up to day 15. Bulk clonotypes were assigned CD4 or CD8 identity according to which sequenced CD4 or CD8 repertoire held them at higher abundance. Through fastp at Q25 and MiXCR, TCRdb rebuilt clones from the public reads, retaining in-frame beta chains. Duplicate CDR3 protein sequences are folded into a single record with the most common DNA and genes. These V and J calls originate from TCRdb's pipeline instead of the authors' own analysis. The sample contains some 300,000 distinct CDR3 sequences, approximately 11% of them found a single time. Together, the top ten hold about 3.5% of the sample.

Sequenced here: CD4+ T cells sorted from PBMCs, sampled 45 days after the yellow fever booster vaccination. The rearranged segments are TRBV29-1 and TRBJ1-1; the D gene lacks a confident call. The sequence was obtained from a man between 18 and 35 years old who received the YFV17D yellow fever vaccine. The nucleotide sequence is TGCAGCGTTGTACGGTTGCCGAACACTGAAGCTTTCTTT. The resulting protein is CSVVRLPNTEAFF.